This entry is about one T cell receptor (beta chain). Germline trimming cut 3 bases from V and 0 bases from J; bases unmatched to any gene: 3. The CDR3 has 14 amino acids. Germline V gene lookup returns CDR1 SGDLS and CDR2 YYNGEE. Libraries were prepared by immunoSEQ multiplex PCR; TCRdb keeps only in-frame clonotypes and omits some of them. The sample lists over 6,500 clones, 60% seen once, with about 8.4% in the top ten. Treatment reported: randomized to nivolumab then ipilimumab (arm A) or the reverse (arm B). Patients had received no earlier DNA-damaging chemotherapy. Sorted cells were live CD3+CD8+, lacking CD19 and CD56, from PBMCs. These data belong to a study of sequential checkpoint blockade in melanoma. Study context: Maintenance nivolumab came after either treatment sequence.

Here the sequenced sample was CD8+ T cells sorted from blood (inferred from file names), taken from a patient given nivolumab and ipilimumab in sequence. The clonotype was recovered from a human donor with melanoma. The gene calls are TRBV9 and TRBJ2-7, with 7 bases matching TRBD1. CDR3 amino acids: CASSDGDSSYEQYF. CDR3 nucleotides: TGTGCCAGCAGCGACGGGGACAGCTCCTACGAGCAGTACTTC. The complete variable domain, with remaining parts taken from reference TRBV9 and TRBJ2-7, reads DSGVTQTPKHLITATGQRVTLRCSPRSGDLSVYWYQQSLDQGLQFLIQYYNGEERAKGNILERFSAQQFPDLHSELNLSSLELGDSALYFCASSDGDSSYEQYFGPGTRLTVT.